This TCR beta chain originates from a study of T cells in localized non-small cell lung cancer. Broader study findings: Uninvolved adjacent lung showed higher T cell clonality than tumor. Researchers found a median around 50 of the top 100 tumor clones in adjacent lung.

Sequencing used immunoSEQ multiplex PCR; TCRdb keeps in-frame clones, though not all of them. The sample gives around 2,000 clones, about 25% of which show up once; approximately 15% is in the top ten. As regards this clone: What it binds is not known.

The adjacent lung that was sampled lay at least 2 cm from the tumor margin and showed no atypia. CDR3 length equals 15 residues. Unmatched junction bases numbered 3, after V lost 1 base and J lost 3 bases. Germline CDR1 reads MDHEN; CDR2 reads SYDVKM. The specimen was normal lung tissue next to the tumor, collected before any cancer treatment. The chain carries TRBV28 and TRBJ2-3; TRBD2 aligns across 8 bases. The receptor was isolated from a woman between 40 and 69 years old with stage I lung adenocarcinoma. CDR3: CASSLLAGRTDTQYF. DNA for the CDR3: TGTGCCAGCAGTTTATTAGCGGGAAGGACAGATACGCAGTATTTT. The variable domain in full, completed from reference TRBV28 and TRBJ2-3, reads DVKVTQSSRYLVKRTGEKVFLECVQDMDHENMFWYRQDPGLGLRLIYFSYDVKMKEKGDIPEGYSVSREKKERFSLILESASTNQTSMYLCASSLLAGRTDTQYFGPGTRLTVL.